The 17 T cell receptor beta chains in this list originate from one sample, sequenced in a study of blood T cell repertoires in COVID-19. Using immunoSEQ multiplex PCR, the repertoire was profiled, and TCRdb retains in-frame clones only, with some absent. The table records roughly 190,000 clones, more than 80% of them present only once. Sequenced sample: peripheral blood. The receptors originated from a woman aged 55-70 years with acute or convalescent COVID-19.

This clone came up a few times. The chain carries TRBV25-1 and TRBJ2-3; D unclear. The germline V and J ends were trimmed by 6 bases and 2 bases, with 21 bases remaining between them. This CDR3 has 17 amino acids. Germline V CDR1 and CDR2: MGHDK, SYGVNS. The CDR3 DNA reads as TGTGCCAGCAGACCACAAAGCCCACTATGGATCACAGATACGCAGTATTTT. Its translation: CASRPQSPLWITDTQYF.

The V and J genes are TRBV2 and TRBJ1-5; 9 positions agree with TRBD1. The CDR3 is made up of 15 amino acids. Trimming removed 4 bases from V and 4 bases from J; junction bases left unmatched: 5. The germline V gene has CDR1 SNHLY and CDR2 FYNNEI. DNA for the CDR3: TGTGCCAGCAGTGCCGGGACAGGGCGTAATCAGCCCCAGCATTTT. Residues: CASSAGTGRNQPQHF.

Regarding this clone: Other DNA variants within this sample encode the same CDR3. V and J are TRBV20-1 and TRBJ2-1; the D is unclear. V lost 6 bases and J 0 bases, leaving 3 bases between the germline ends. The germline V gene encodes CDR1 DFQATT and CDR2 SNEGSKA (reference sequence). The CDR3 covers 11 residues. The CDR3 nucleotides read TGCAGTGCACTCTCCTACAATGAGCAGTTCTTC. Protein sequence: CSALSYNEQFF.

The chain combines TRBV11-2 with TRBJ1-5; possibly TRBD1 for D (6 bases). In germline, CDR1 is SGHAT, CDR2 FQNNGV. There are 12 residues in the CDR3. V shed 5 bases and J shed 7 bases, with 9 bases lying between them. The CDR3 loop is CASSRQDQPQHF. DNA of the CDR3: TGTGCCAGCAGCCGACAGGACCAGCCCCAGCATTTT.

This chain links TRBV11-2 with TRBJ2-1; 9 bases are shared with TRBD2. CDR1 and CDR2 (germline): SGHAT, FQNNGV. The CDR3 has 13 amino acids. Trimming cost V 3 bases and J 10 bases; bases outside gene matches: 4. The CDR3 sequence is CASSFGLALEQFF. CDR3 DNA sequence: TGTGCCAGCAGCTTCGGACTAGCGCTAGAGCAGTTCTTC.

This clone was seen more than once but under ten times. The V and J genes are TRBV5-6 and TRBJ1-1, with D possibly being TRBD1 (5 bases). The CDR3 sequence is 13 residues long. V was trimmed by 4 bases and J by 5 bases, leaving 12 bases between them. The germline V gene has CDR1 SGHDT and CDR2 YYEEEE. Here the CDR3 DNA reads TGTGCCAGCAGCAACCAGGGCTGGACTGAAGCTTTCTTT. It is translated as CASSNQGWTEAFF. Filled out from reference TRBV5-6 and TRBJ1-1, the complete variable domain reads DAGVTQSPTHLIKTRGQQVTLRCSPKSGHDTVSWYQQALGQGPQFIFQYYEEEERQRGNFPDRFSGHQFPNYSSELNVNALLLGDSALYLCASSNQGWTEAFFGQGTRLTVV.

This sequence joins TRBV10-3 and TRBJ1-2, with D perhaps matching TRBD1 (6 bases). Looked up from germline, CDR1 is ENHRY and CDR2 is SYGVKD. The CDR3 consists of 14 residues. The CDR3 region is CAARAGGGSYGYTF. The CDR3 bases are TGTGCGGCCAGAGCGGGGGGCGGCAGCTATGGCTACACCTTC.

The chain joins TRBV24-1 to TRBJ2-2, with D perhaps matching TRBD1 (5 bases). The CDR3 length is 14 residues. CDR1 and CDR2 from the germline V gene are KGHDR and SFDVKD. V lost 5 bases and J 1 base, leaving 7 bases between the germline ends. CDR3: CATSGQGNTGELFF. The CDR3 DNA sequence: TGTGCCACCAGTGGGCAGGGGAACACCGGGGAGCTGTTTTTT.

V usage is TRBV10-3 and J usage is TRBJ2-1; 9 bases line up with TRBD1. Germline values: CDR1 ENHRY, CDR2 SYGVKD. There are 16 residues in the CDR3. J lost 4 bases, V lost 7 bases, and 11 bases had no gene match. Written as DNA, the CDR3 is TGTGCCATCAATGCGGCCACGGGACAGGGTTACAATGAGCAGTTCTTC. Translated: CAINAATGQGYNEQFF.

V is TRBV11-3 and J is TRBJ2-1, with 7 bases lining up with TRBD1. The CDR3 consists of 12 residues. Germline lookup yields CDR1 SGHNT and CDR2 YENEEA. The J segment lost 7 bases and the V segment lost 4 bases, leaving 1 base of the junction unmatched. The CDR3 protein is CASSSQGNEQFF. For the CDR3, the DNA is TGTGCCAGCAGCTCACAGGGGAATGAGCAGTTCTTC.

V usage is TRBV3-1 (or the pseudogene TRBV3-2) and J usage is TRBJ2-5, with D maybe TRBD2 (5 bases). V shed 8 bases and J shed 5 bases, with 12 bases lying between them. Germline CDR1 reads LGHDT; CDR2 reads YNNKEL (reference sequence). The CDR3 runs to 12 residues. In DNA, the CDR3 is TGTGCCAGCTCAATGGGAGTTGAGACCCAGTACTTC. This encodes CASSMGVETQYF.

J is TRBJ1-2 and V is TRBV19; 9 nucleotides line up with TRBD1. With 5 bases clipped from V and 5 bases from J, the junction kept 3 bases outside the gene matches. The CDR3 loop spans 13 amino acids. Germline CDR1 LNHDA, CDR2 SQIVND (reference sequence). The CDR3 region is CASSSDRGYGYTF. As DNA, the CDR3 is TGTGCCAGTAGTTCTGACAGGGGGTATGGCTACACCTTC.

J is TRBJ1-3 and V is TRBV4-1; 8 bases are shared with TRBD1. V was pared by 0 bases and J by 2 bases, with 9 bases of the junction left unmatched. Germline-derived CDR1 and CDR2 are MGHRA and YSYEKL. CDR3 length equals 18 residues. The CDR3 nucleotides are TGCGCCAGCAGCCAAGATGGCCAACCGACAGGGGCTGGAAACACCATATATTTT. It specifies CASSQDGQPTGAGNTIYF.

CDR3 loop: CASTLDRANTEAFF. The CDR3 nucleotides read TGTGCCAGCACTCTGGACAGGGCGAACACTGAAGCTTTCTTT. The chain joins TRBV6-5 to TRBJ1-1, with 8 bases fitting TRBD1. This CDR3 has 14 amino acids. The trim removed 7 bases at V and 1 base at J, leaving 5 bases unmatched. Germline lookup yields CDR1 MNHEY and CDR2 SVGAGI.

This clone was seen a few times. Distinct nucleotide sequences in the sample also encode this CDR3. The chain recombines TRBV7-2 with TRBJ1-1; 8 nucleotides line up with TRBD1. Germline lookup yields CDR1 SGHTA and CDR2 FQGNSA. The length of the CDR3 is 14 residues. J was trimmed by 2 bases and V by 6 bases; bases with no gene match: 5. CDR3 coding DNA: TGTGCCAGCAGATCTACAGGGGGAAACACTGAAGCTTTCTTT. Its translation is CASRSTGGNTEAFF.

V is TRBV7-9 and J is TRBJ1-2; D gene uncertain. Germline V CDR1 and CDR2: SEHNR, FQNEAQ (reference sequence). The CDR3 runs 14 residues. Deletions cut 0 bases from V and 8 bases from J, with 13 bases between. CDR3 loop: CASSLALVEGGYTF. CDR3 coding DNA: TGTGCCAGCAGCTTAGCGTTGGTGGAGGGCGGCTACACCTTC.

V is TRBV9 and J is TRBJ2-1, with D perhaps matching TRBD2 (5 bases). The ends were cut back, 0 bases at V and 0 bases at J, with 10 bases in the middle. This CDR3 is 16 amino acids long. Germline lookup yields CDR1 SGDLS and CDR2 YYNGEE. CDR3 protein: CASSVAVAGSYNEQFF. The CDR3 region has the DNA TGTGCCAGCAGCGTAGCTGTGGCGGGCTCCTACAATGAGCAGTTCTTC.